This TCR beta chain was documented in a study of T-cell reconstitution after alpha-beta-depleted transplantation in children. Points from the study as a whole: Reports say that about two months after transplant, the alpha-beta T cells came out of several hundred graft clones that had expanded. Newly made T cells mostly supplied T-cell counts and diversity one year after transplant.

This clonotype was seen repeatedly, ten times or more. The antigen is undetermined. Unmatched junction bases numbered 4, after V lost 4 bases and J lost 5 bases. Germline values: CDR1 KGHDR, CDR2 SFDVKD. CDR3 length: 15 residues. Using unique molecular identifiers, the investigators prepared the TCRbeta library. TCRdb re-analysed the PCR reads in MiXCR, keeping a single row per CDR3 protein. Among 500,000 to 650,000 distinct CDR3 sequences, approximately 13% were seen once, and the ten largest hold 2.2%. Sample: PBMCs, mostly from graft donor cells, taken 360 days after TCRalphabeta/CD19-depleted stem cell transplant. The chain recombines TRBV24-1 with TRBJ1-5; the match to TRBD1 covers 10 bases. The clonotype originates from a male patient younger than 18 who had a stem cell transplant for acute myeloid leukemia, so the T cells may come from the graft donor. In DNA, the CDR3 is TGTGCCACCAGTGACCCCGGACAGGGGGATCAGCCCCAGCATTTT. This gives the protein CATSDPGQGDQPQHF.